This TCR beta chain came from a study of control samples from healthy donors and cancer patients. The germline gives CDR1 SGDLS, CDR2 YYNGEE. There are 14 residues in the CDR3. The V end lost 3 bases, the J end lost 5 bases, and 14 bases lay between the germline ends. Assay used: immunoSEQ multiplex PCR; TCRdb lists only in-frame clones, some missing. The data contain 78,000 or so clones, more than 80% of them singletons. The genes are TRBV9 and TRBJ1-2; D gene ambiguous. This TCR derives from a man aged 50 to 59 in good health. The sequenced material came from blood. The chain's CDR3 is CASSARPGGYGYTF. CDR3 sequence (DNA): TGTGCCAGCAGCGCCCGCCCGGGCGGTTATGGCTACACCTTC.